This T cell receptor beta chain was recovered during a study of blood T cell repertoires in COVID-19. About the study: COVID-19 samples collected from the United States, Italy and Spain covered acute and convalescent phases.

In the original processing: Using reference gene primer amplification, nucleated cell counts were estimated. Assay: immunoSEQ multiplex PCR; the TCRdb copy retains only in-frame clones and omits some. Clone size and the V and J calls come from that table; the DNA yielded D and trimming. The sample lists some 200,000 clones, roughly four fifths occurring once. This CDR3 spans 14 amino acids. Germline values: CDR1 SGHDT, CDR2 YYEEEE. The J segment lost 2 bases and the V segment lost 5 bases, leaving 5 bases of the junction unmatched. The chain uses TRBV5-6 and TRBJ2-7; TRBD2 aligns across 9 bases. The source is a man under 40 with active or convalescent COVID-19. Sequenced input: peripheral blood. The CDR3 here is CASRFLAGPYEQYF. The CDR3 nucleotides are TGTGCCAGCAGGTTCCTAGCGGGACCCTACGAGCAGTACTTC.